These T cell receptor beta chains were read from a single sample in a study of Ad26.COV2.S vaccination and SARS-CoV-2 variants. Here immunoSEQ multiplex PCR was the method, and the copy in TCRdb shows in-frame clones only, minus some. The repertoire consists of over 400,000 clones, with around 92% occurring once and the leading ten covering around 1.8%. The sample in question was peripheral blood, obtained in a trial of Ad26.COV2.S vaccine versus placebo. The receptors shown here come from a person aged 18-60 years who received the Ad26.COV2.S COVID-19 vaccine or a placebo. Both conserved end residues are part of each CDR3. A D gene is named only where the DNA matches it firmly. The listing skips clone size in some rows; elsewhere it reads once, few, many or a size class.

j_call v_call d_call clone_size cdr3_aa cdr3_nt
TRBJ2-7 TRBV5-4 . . CASSPLGGLYEQYF TGTGCCAGCAGCCCCCTCGGAGGGTTGTACGAGCAGTACTTC
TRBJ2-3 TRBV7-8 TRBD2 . CASSLLASGGASDTQYF TGTGCCAGCAGCTTACTGGCTAGCGGGGGGGCCTCAGATACGCAGTATTTT
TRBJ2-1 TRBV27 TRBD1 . CASSYQGGEEQFF TGTGCCAGCAGTTACCAAGGGGGCGAGGAGCAGTTCTTC
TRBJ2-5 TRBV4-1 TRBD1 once CASSPSFGTGFLWETQYF TGCGCCAGCAGCCCCTCCTTCGGGACAGGGTTCCTTTGGGAGACCCAGTACTTC
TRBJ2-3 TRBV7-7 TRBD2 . CASSMGLAETDTQYF TGTGCCAGCAGCATGGGACTAGCGGAAACAGATACGCAGTATTTT
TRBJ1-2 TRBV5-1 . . CASSLASGTYGYTF TGCGCCAGCAGCTTGGCCTCGGGAACCTATGGCTACACCTTC
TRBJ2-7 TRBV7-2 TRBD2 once CASSLYGAAGGAYEQYF TGTGCCAGCAGCCTGTATGGGGCAGCGGGGGGGGCCTACGAGCAGTACTTC
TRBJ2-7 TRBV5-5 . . CASSYPGVTYEQYF TGTGCCAGCAGCTACCCGGGGGTAACCTACGAGCAGTACTTC
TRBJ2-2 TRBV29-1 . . CSVAGNTGELFF TGCAGCGTAGCGGGGAACACCGGGGAGCTGTTTTTT
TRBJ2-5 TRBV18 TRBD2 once CASSPSGLAGGQETQYF TGTGCCAGCTCACCATCCGGGCTAGCGGGGGGCCAAGAGACCCAGTACTTC
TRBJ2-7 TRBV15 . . CATSYERGFMNDEQYF TGTGCCACCAGCTACGAACGTGGATTTATGAACGACGAGCAGTACTTC
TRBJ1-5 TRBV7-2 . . CASSLVGGSNQPQHF TGTGCCAGCAGCTTAGTGGGGGGTAGCAATCAGCCCCAGCATTTT
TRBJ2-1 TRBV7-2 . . CASSLATKVGEQFF TGTGCCAGCAGCTTAGCGACCAAGGTGGGTGAGCAGTTCTTC
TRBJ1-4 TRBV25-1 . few CASNPFVNEKLFF TGTGCCAGCAACCCATTTGTTAATGAAAAACTGTTTTTT
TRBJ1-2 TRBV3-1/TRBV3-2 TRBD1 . CASTRGQGPNYGYTF TGTGCCAGCACCAGGGGACAGGGGCCTAACTATGGCTACACCTTC
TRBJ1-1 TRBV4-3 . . CASSQEGGVGTEAFF TGCGCCAGCAGCCAAGAGGGGGGAGTGGGGACTGAAGCTTTCTTT
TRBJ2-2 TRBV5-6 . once CASSLTQPGELFF TGTGCCAGCAGCCTCACCCAACCCGGGGAGCTGTTTTTT
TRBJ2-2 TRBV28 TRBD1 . CASRDGTASYTGELFF TGTGCCAGCAGGGACGGGACAGCGAGTTACACCGGGGAGCTGTTTTTT
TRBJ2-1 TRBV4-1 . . CASSYHRDPYYNEQFF TGCGCCAGCAGCTACCACAGGGATCCCTATTACAATGAGCAGTTCTTC
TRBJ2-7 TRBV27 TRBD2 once CASSFLGPLAGGSYEQYF TGTGCCAGCAGTTTCCTTGGGCCACTAGCGGGGGGATCCTACGAGCAGTACTTC
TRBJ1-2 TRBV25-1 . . CASGPGLNYGYTF TGTGCCAGCGGCCCGGGACTTAACTATGGCTACACCTTC
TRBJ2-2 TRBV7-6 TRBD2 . CASSSGLAGDKNTGELFF TGTGCCAGCAGCAGCGGGCTAGCGGGGGACAAAAACACCGGGGAGCTGTTTTTT
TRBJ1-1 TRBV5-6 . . CASSFAAQDPMNTEAFF TGTGCCAGCAGCTTTGCGGCACAGGATCCGATGAACACTGAAGCTTTCTTT
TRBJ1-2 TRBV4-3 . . CASSQALGPVYGYTF TGCGCCAGCAGCCAAGCCCTAGGTCCTGTCTATGGCTACACCTTC
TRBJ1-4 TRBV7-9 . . CASSLVGGIEKLFF TGTGCCAGCAGCTTAGTCGGGGGGATTGAAAAACTGTTTTTT
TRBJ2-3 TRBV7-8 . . CASSQIGTQAVDTQYF TGTGCCAGCAGCCAAATCGGGACCCAGGCGGTGGATACGCAGTATTTT
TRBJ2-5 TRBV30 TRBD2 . CAWSVGGGRETQYF TGTGCCTGGAGTGTCGGGGGGGGCCGAGAGACCCAGTACTTC
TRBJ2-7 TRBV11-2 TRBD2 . CASSSGLAGGYEQYF TGTGCCAGCAGTTCGGGACTAGCGGGGGGCTACGAGCAGTACTTC
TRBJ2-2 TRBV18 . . CASSPLGANGELFF TGTGCCAGCTCACCACTGGGGGCCAACGGGGAGCTGTTTTTT
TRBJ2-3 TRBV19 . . CASSIPDTQYF TGTGCCAGTAGTATTCCCGATACGCAGTATTTT
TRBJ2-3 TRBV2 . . CASRGGADGADTQYF TGTGCCAGCAGGGGCGGAGCGGATGGGGCAGATACGCAGTATTTT
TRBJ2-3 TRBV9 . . CASSVQPGPPTDTQYF TGTGCCAGCAGCGTCCAACCGGGACCACCCACAGATACGCAGTATTTT
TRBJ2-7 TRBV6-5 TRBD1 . CASSPGTGSTYEQYF TGTGCCAGCAGTCCCGGGACAGGGTCCACCTACGAGCAGTACTTC
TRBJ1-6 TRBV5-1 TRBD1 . CASSSTGMGNSPLHF TGCGCCAGCAGCTCGACAGGGATGGGTAATTCACCCCTCCACTTT
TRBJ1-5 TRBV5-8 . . CASSRYAGQISNQPQHF TGTGCCAGCAGCCGATACGCAGGACAGATTAGCAATCAGCCCCAGCATTTT
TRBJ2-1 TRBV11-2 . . CASSLVRTHYFF TGTGCCAGCAGCTTAGTCAGGACTCACTACTTCTTC
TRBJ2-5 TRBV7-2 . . CASSPGLFHYF TGTGCCAGCAGCCCTGGACTCTTTCATTACTTC
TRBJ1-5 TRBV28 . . CASSPLSQPQHF TGTGCCAGCAGTCCCTTGTCTCAGCCCCAGCATTTT
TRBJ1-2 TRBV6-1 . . CASSEEPSYYGYTF TGTGCCAGCAGTGAAGAACCGAGCTACTATGGCTACACCTTC
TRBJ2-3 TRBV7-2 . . CASSPRGVGTDTQYF TGTGCCAGCAGCCCCCGAGGGGTGGGCACAGATACGCAGTATTTT
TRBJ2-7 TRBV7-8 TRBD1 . CASSLSPGQGKGYEQYF TGTGCCAGCAGCTTAAGTCCGGGACAGGGGAAGGGGTACGAGCAGTACTTC
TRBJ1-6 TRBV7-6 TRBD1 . CASSLQGQGNSPLHF TGTGCCAGCAGCCTGCAGGGACAGGGGAACTCACCCCTCCACTTT
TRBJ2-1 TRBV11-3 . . CASSQGSAYNEQFF TGTGCCAGCAGCCAGGGGAGCGCCTACAATGAGCAGTTCTTC
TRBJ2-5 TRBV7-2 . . CASTGRKQETQYF TGTGCCAGCACCGGCAGGAAGCAAGAGACCCAGTACTTC
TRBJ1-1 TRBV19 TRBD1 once CASRVGTGVNTEAFF TGTGCCAGTAGAGTTGGGACAGGGGTGAACACTGAAGCTTTCTTT
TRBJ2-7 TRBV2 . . CASSEQGGTSYEQYF TGTGCCAGCAGTGAACAAGGGGGAACGTCCTACGAGCAGTACTTC
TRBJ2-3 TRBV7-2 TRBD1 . CASSLAAAGTGLSDTQYF TGTGCCAGCAGCTTAGCCGCAGCAGGGACAGGGTTGTCAGATACGCAGTATTTT
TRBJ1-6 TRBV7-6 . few CASSLDLNSPLHF TGTGCCAGCAGCTTAGACCTCAATTCACCCCTCCACTTT
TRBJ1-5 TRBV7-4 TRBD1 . CARIRDRGEGNQPQHF TGTGCCAGAATCCGGGACAGGGGAGAGGGCAATCAGCCCCAGCATTTT
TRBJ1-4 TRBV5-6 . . CASSTGQTNEKLFF TGTGCCAGCAGCACGGGACAAACTAATGAAAAACTGTTTTTT
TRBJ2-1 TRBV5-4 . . CASRALGLNEQFF TGTGCCAGCAGGGCGCTGGGCCTAAATGAGCAGTTCTTC
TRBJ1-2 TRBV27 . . CASSLLGGYGYTF TGTGCCAGCAGTTTATTAGGGGGCTATGGCTACACCTTC
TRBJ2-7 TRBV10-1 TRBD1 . CASSEGQGASYEQYF TGCGCCAGCAGTGAAGGACAGGGGGCGTCCTACGAGCAGTACTTC
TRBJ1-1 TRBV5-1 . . CASSLEPQGGFSTEAFF TGCGCCAGCAGCTTGGAGCCGCAGGGTGGGTTTAGCACTGAAGCTTTCTTT
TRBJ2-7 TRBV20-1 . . CSAKPGYEQYF TGCAGTGCTAAACCCGGCTACGAGCAGTACTTC
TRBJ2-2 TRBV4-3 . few CASSQGAANTGELFF TGCGCCAGCAGCCAAGGGGCGGCGAACACCGGGGAGCTGTTTTTT